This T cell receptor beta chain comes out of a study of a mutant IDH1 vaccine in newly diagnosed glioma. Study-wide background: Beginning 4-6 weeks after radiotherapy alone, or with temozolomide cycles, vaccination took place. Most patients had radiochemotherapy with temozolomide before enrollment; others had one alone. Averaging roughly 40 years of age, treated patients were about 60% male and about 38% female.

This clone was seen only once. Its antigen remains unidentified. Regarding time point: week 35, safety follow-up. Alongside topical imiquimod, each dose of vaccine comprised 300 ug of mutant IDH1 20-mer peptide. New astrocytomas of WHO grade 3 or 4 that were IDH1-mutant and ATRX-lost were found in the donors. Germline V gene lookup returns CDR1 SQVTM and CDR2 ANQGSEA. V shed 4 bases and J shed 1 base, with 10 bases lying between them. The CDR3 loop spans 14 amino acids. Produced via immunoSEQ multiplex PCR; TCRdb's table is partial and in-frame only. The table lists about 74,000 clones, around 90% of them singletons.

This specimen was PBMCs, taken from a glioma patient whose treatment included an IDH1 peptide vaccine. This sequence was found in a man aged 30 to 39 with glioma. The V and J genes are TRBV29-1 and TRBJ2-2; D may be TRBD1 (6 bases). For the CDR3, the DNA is TGCAGCGTTGGAAAAGGGGGGAACACCGGGGAGCTGTTTTTT. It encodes CSVGKGGNTGELFF.